This TCR beta chain was documented in a study of shared clonotypes between healthy human individuals. Overall study results and limits: Generally, estimated richness proved larger in naive subsets than it did in memory subsets.

This clone was counted once. The antigen is undetermined. Generated by immunoSEQ multiplex PCR, the TCRdb table keeps only in-frame clones and is missing some. The sample lists approximately 710,000 clones, roughly 91% occurring once. This receptor was identified in a man aged 18-30 years in good health. Some clones in this sample may be carry-over from other donors' samples. Sequencing was done on a sample of memory CD8+ T cells from PBMCs. Regarding subset: CD45RO+ cells pooled with CCR7-negative TemRA cells.

The CDR3 is CASSLSNRVSSGANVLTF. The CDR3 DNA follows: TGTGCCAGCAGCTTATCCAACAGGGTGAGCTCTGGGGCCAACGTCCTGACTTTC. V and J are TRBV7-8 and TRBJ2-6; the D gene is possibly TRBD1 (6 bases). The CDR3 sequence is 18 residues long. Deletions cut 2 bases from V and 0 bases from J, with 14 bases between. The germline V gene encodes CDR1 SGHVS and CDR2 FQNEAQ.